This T cell receptor (beta chain) was documented in a study of PD-L1 blockade in urothelial cancer. Overall study context: Male sex and bladder-origin urothelial cancer characterized about 85% of the roughly 30 patients. Blood samples had a median of 141,255 T cells.

Each PCR had synthetic TCR analog templates added to it as a spike-in. The table came from immunoSEQ multiplex PCR; TCRdb's copy has only in-frame clones and leaves some out. The table lists 71,000 or so clones, around nine tenths of them singletons, with 3.4% in the top ten. V trimming: 6 bases; J trimming: 10 bases; junction bases outside the gene matches: 15. CDR1 is MNHNY and CDR2 is SVGAGI in the germline V gene (reference sequence). The CDR3 loop spans 15 amino acids. The source material was PBMCs, sampled around atezolizumab (anti-PD-L1) treatment. This TCR derives from a man in his sixties with urothelial cancer. This chain joins TRBV6-6 and TRBJ2-1; 7 nucleotides agree with TRBD2. This CDR3 reads CASSPRGRERGEQFF. The CDR3 DNA follows: TGTGCCAGCAGCCCTCGTGGCAGAGAGCGGGGAGAGCAGTTCTTC.